These 17 T cell receptor beta chains share one sample of origin, sequenced in a study of T cell responses to AZD1222 COVID-19 vaccine. Data came from immunoSEQ multiplex PCR; TCRdb stores just in-frame clones and leaves some out. The sample shows about 93,000 clones, 75% to 90% of them seen only once. Sequencing used peripheral blood, obtained 28 days after the second AZD1222 dose. The receptors shown here come from an adult who received the AZD1222 COVID-19 vaccine.

The chain combines TRBV14 with TRBJ2-1, with D possibly called TRBD1 or TRBD2 (5 bases each). V shed 4 bases and J shed 7 bases, with 17 bases lying between them. Germline CDR1 reads SGHDN; CDR2 reads FVKESK. This CDR3 is 15 amino acids long. The chain's CDR3 is CASSPRLIGANEQFF. The CDR3 nucleotides read TGTGCCAGCAGCCCGCGCCTAATCGGGGCGAATGAGCAGTTCTTC.

The chain couples TRBV30 to TRBJ2-1; 10 bases agree with TRBD2. The germline V gene encodes CDR1 GTSNPN and CDR2 SVGIG (reference sequence). This CDR3 has 14 residues. J lost 4 bases, V lost 5 bases, and 5 bases had no gene match. The chain's CDR3 is CAWLLAGLYNEQFF. The CDR3 DNA reads TGTGCCTGGTTACTAGCGGGGTTATACAATGAGCAGTTCTTC.

The chain links TRBV19 to TRBJ2-5; TRBD2 is a possible D gene (5 bases). Trimming cost V 3 bases and J 2 bases, with 7 bases left between them. The length of the CDR3 is 13 residues. CDR1 is LNHDA, CDR2 SQIVND, per germline (reference sequence). The CDR3 sequence is CASSMTNQETQYF. CDR3 DNA sequence: TGTGCCAGTAGTATGACTAATCAAGAGACCCAGTACTTC. The full variable domain, in which reference TRBV19 and TRBJ2-5 provide the parts outside the CDR3, is DGGITQSPKYLFRKEGQNVTLSCEQNLNHDAMYWYRQDPGQGLRLIYYSQIVNDFQKGDIAEGYSVSREKKESFPLTVTSAQKNPTAFYLCASSMTNQETQYFGPGTRLLVL.

Details on this clone: Its ends do not fully match the called genes, so a read error is possible. The chain joins TRBV3-1 (or the pseudogene TRBV3-2) to TRBJ2-2, with TRBD1 identical over 9 bases. Germline CDR1 is LGHDT and CDR2 is YNNKEL (reference sequence). The CDR3 extends over 16 amino acids. The CDR3 protein is CASSPWTGANTGELFF. The CDR3 nucleotides read TGTGCCAGCAGCCCGTGGACAGGGGCGAATACCGGGGAGCTGTTTTTT.

This chain links TRBV5-1 with TRBJ1-5; TRBD1 matches at 8 bases. Per the germline V gene, CDR1 is SGHRS and CDR2 is YFSETQ. V lost 3 bases, J lost 9 bases, and 2 bases stayed unmatched. The CDR3 spans 12 residues. Written as DNA, the CDR3 is TGCGCCAGCAGCTACGACAGGGGGCCCCAGCATTTT. Translating it yields CASSYDRGPQHF.

The chain links TRBV5-1 to TRBJ1-2, with D tentatively TRBD1 (5 bases). V lost 0 bases and J lost 1, with 7 bases in between. CDR1 is SGHRS, CDR2 YFSETQ, per germline. The CDR3 spans 14 residues. The DNA for the CDR3 is TGCGCCAGCAGCTTGGAGGGGCGTAACTATGGCTACACCTTC. It specifies CASSLEGRNYGYTF.

V gene TRBV4-1 combines with J gene TRBJ1-1; D gene ambiguous. V was shortened by 1 base and J by 9 bases, with 15 bases between the two germline ends. Germline lookup yields CDR1 MGHRA and CDR2 YSYEKL. CDR3 length equals 14 residues. The CDR3 spells CASSQGERESKAFF. The CDR3 bases are TGCGCCAGCAGCCAAGGTGAACGGGAGTCGAAAGCTTTCTTT.

The chain has TRBV20-1 and TRBJ2-5; D may be TRBD1 (5 bases). The germline V gene encodes CDR1 DFQATT and CDR2 SNEGSKA (reference sequence). The CDR3 loop spans 11 amino acids. V was pared by 4 bases and J by 5 bases, with 8 bases between. CDR3 nucleotide sequence: TGCAGTGCTATGGCAGGGGAGACCCAGTACTTC. As protein: CSAMAGETQYF.

The rearrangement links TRBV4-3 to TRBJ1-6; unclear D gene. The CDR3 is 17 residues long. Germline values: CDR1 LGHNA, CDR2 YSLEER. Trimming took 0 bases from V and 8 from J, leaving 17 bases between them. The CDR3 spells CASSQDIGGIRDSPLHF. In DNA form, the CDR3 reads TGCGCCAGCAGCCAAGATATAGGTGGAATTCGGGATTCACCCCTCCACTTT.

The gene calls are TRBV11-2 and TRBJ2-7, with D perhaps assigned TRBD1 or TRBD2 (5 bases each). The CDR3 is made up of 14 amino acids. From germline, CDR1 is SGHAT and CDR2 FQNNGV. V lost 5 bases to trimming and J lost 3 bases, with 14 bases between them. CDR3 sequence: CASSPGTLSYEQYF. For the CDR3, the DNA is TGTGCCAGCAGCCCCGGGACGCTAAGCTACGAGCAGTACTTC.

The chain links TRBV7-9 to TRBJ2-7; TRBD1 is a possible D gene (5 bases). The V and J ends lost 0 bases and 3 bases respectively, with 12 bases between them. The CDR3 runs 15 residues. CDR1 is SEHNR, CDR2 FQNEAQ, per germline (reference sequence). CDR3 coding DNA: TGTGCCAGCAGCTTAGCCGCAGGGTCCCACTACGAGCAGTACTTC. Translation gives CASSLAAGSHYEQYF.

This clone was detected once. V and J are TRBV7-9 and TRBJ2-5; a possible D gene is TRBD2 (5 bases). The CDR3 has 14 residues. Trimming left V 3 bases short and J 5 bases short, with 13 bases between. Looked up from germline, CDR1 is SEHNR and CDR2 is FQNEAQ (reference sequence). The CDR3 bases are TGTGCCAGCAGCTTCTTCGGGGATGGGGAGACCCAGTACTTC. It specifies CASSFFGDGETQYF.

The rearrangement uses TRBV5-1 and TRBJ2-5; 7 nucleotides align to TRBD1. Per the germline V gene, CDR1 is SGHRS and CDR2 is YFSETQ. This CDR3 is 14 amino acids long. V gave up 5 bases and J gave up 4 bases; unmatched junction bases: 8. The CDR3 DNA sequence: TGCGCCAGCAGTCGGGGACAGCAACTAGAGACCCAGTACTTC. Translated, it gives CASSRGQQLETQYF.

J is TRBJ2-3 and V is TRBV5-6; D unresolved. Germline V CDR1 and CDR2: SGHDT, YYEEEE. V was pared by 0 bases and J by 10 bases, with 15 bases between. This CDR3 comprises 14 residues. This CDR3 is CASSLAMTSQAQYF. Written as DNA, the CDR3 is TGTGCCAGCAGCTTGGCCATGACTTCCCAGGCGCAGTATTTT.

The chain couples TRBV10-3 to TRBJ1-6; D uncertain. V gave up 0 bases and J gave up 15 bases, with 6 bases separating them. This CDR3 contains 11 residues. The germline CDR1 and CDR2 sequences are ENHRY and SYGVKD. CDR3 region: CAISESGDLHF. The DNA for the CDR3 is TGTGCCATCAGTGAGTCGGGCGACCTCCACTTT.

The rearrangement uses TRBV5-3 and TRBJ2-6; possible D gene TRBD1, 5 bases. TRBV5-3 is given ORF status, its function remaining uncertain. This CDR3 has 19 residues. V lost 5 bases to trimming and J lost 0 bases, with 21 bases between them. CDR3 DNA sequence: TGTGCCAGAAGGTTCCTTATGACAGTCTTTCCCTCTGGGGCCAACGTCCTGACTTTC. Translating gives CARRFLMTVFPSGANVLTF.

This rearrangement joins TRBV10-3 to TRBJ2-1; the D is unclear. The V and J ends lost 2 bases and 6 bases respectively, with 8 bases between them. The CDR3 runs to 13 residues. The V gene's germline CDR1 is ENHRY and CDR2 SYGVKD. Here the CDR3 reads CAISEEAINEQFF. The CDR3 bases are TGTGCCATCAGTGAGGAGGCTATCAATGAGCAGTTCTTC.